Below are 14 T cell receptor beta chains sequenced from a single sample in a study of read filtering for tumor transcriptome and immune sequencing. The library was built from about 400 ng RNA with molecular barcoded adaptors for alpha/delta and beta/gamma chains. From the reads, TCRdb called clonotypes with MiXCR, one entry per CDR3 protein. The data contain about 57,000 distinct CDR3 sequences, approximately 22% of them singletons. Sequencing used a population of CD138-negative cells sorted from bone marrow. These receptors all stem from a donor at least 40 years old with multiple myeloma.

This clonotype has a count of ten or more. The chain recombines TRBV29-1 with TRBJ2-2, with TRBD2 matching over 13 bases. Trimming at V came to 7 bases and at J to 5 bases, leaving 7 bases not matched to a gene. Looked up from germline, CDR1 is SQVTM and CDR2 is ANQGSEA. The CDR3 loop spans 15 amino acids. CDR3 sequence: CSGRPGLAGTGELFF. In nucleotides, the CDR3 is TGCAGCGGTCGTCCGGGACTAGCGGGAACCGGGGAGCTGTTTTTT.

This clonotype was counted ten times or more. V is TRBV28 and J is TRBJ2-1, with D hard to call. Trimming took 1 base from V and 10 from J, leaving 8 bases between them. The germline CDR1 and CDR2 sequences are MDHEN and SYDVKM. The CDR3 is made up of 12 amino acids. CDR3 loop: CASSLLEQEQFF. Here the CDR3 DNA reads TGTGCCAGCAGTTTATTGGAACAGGAGCAGTTCTTC. Using reference TRBV28 and TRBJ2-1 for the parts outside the CDR3, the full variable domain is DVKVTQSSRYLVKRTGEKVFLECVQDMDHENMFWYRQDPGLGLRLIYFSYDVKMKEKGDIPEGYSVSREKKERFSLILESASTNQTSMYLCASSLLEQEQFFGPGTRLTVL.

This clonotype has a handful of counts. A single base separates this from a much larger clone, so it may be a read error. The chain employs TRBV2 and TRBJ2-2, with 16 bases that match TRBD2. Germline loops: CDR1 SNHLY, CDR2 FYNNEI. CDR3 length: 16 residues. CDR3 coding DNA: TGTGCCGGCGGGACTAGCGGGAGGGTAAACACCGGGGAGCTGTCTTTT. Its protein product is CAGGTSGRVNTGELSF.

This clonotype was observed at least ten times. V is TRBV11-2 and J is TRBJ2-1; TRBD1 aligns across 10 bases. Unmatched junction bases numbered 2, after V lost 0 bases and J lost 9 bases. There are 14 residues in the CDR3. Germline CDR1 is SGHAT and CDR2 is FQNNGV. CDR3 coding DNA: TGTGCCAGCAGCTTAGACCGGGACAGGGGTGAGCAGTTCTTC. Translating it yields CASSLDRDRGEQFF.

This clonotype was seen a few times. The chain recombines TRBV6-1 with TRBJ1-5; no reliable D call. V lost 6 bases and J lost 5, with 8 bases in between. Germline V gene data show CDR1 as MNHNS and CDR2 as SASEGT. CDR3 length: 12 amino acids. The CDR3 region has the DNA TGTGCCAGCAGGGTGGGAGATCAGCCCCAGCATTTT. Protein sequence: CASRVGDQPQHF.

This clonotype came up many times. The chain uses TRBV5-1 and TRBJ2-5; no definite D call. Germline values: CDR1 SGHRS, CDR2 YFSETQ. This CDR3 region has 12 residues. The V gene lost 5 bases and the J gene lost 5 bases, with 10 bases spanning the gap. The CDR3 reads CASREWMETQYF. CDR3 coding DNA: TGCGCCAGCAGGGAATGGATGGAGACCCAGTACTTC.

Within the sample, this clonotype is medium-sized. V is TRBV9 and J is TRBJ2-5; no reliable D call. CDR1 is SGDLS and CDR2 is YYNGEE in the germline V gene. The CDR3 covers 14 residues. V shed 3 bases and J shed 2 bases, with 11 bases lying between them. The DNA of the CDR3 is TGTGCCAGCAGCGGGACGGAAGAACAAGAGACCCAGTACTTC. Encoded protein: CASSGTEEQETQYF.

About this clonotype: A read error is the likely source, as a far larger clone sits one nucleotide away. The chain is built from TRBV9 and TRBJ2-7; D unresolved. V lost 4 bases and J 7 bases, leaving 21 bases between the germline ends. Per germline, CDR1 SGDLS and CDR2 YYNGEE. The CDR3 covers 15 residues. CDR3 sequence: CASSQTHRSYNEQYF. The CDR3 DNA is TGTGCCAGCAGCCAAACCCATCGCTCCTACAATGAGCAGTACTTC. The full variable domain, rest sourced from reference TRBV9 and TRBJ2-7, is DSGVTQTPKHLITATGQRVTLRCSPRSGDLSVYWYQQSLDQGLQFLIQYYNGEERAKGNILERFSAQQFPDLHSELNLSSLELGDSALYFCASSQTHRSYNEQYFGPGTRLTVT.

Comment on this clonotype: A single base separates this from a much larger clone, so it may be a read error. The chain has TRBV27 and TRBJ2-2; D possibly matches TRBD1 or TRBD2 (5 bases each). The CDR3 loop spans 14 amino acids. The V end lost 5 bases, the J end lost 3 bases, and 10 bases lay between the germline ends. Germline values: CDR1 MNHEY, CDR2 SMNVEV (reference sequence). The DNA of the CDR3 is TGTGCCAGCAGTCTAGCAGGGTACACCGGGGAGCTGTTTTTT. Translation: CASSLAGYTGELFF.

This clonotype was detected many times. This sequence joins TRBV7-2 and TRBJ2-1, with unresolved D. Germline CDR1 SGHTA, CDR2 FQGNSA. The V end lost 5 bases, the J end lost 0 bases, and 14 bases lay between the germline ends. The CDR3 is 16 residues long. The CDR3 nucleotides read TGTGCCAGCAGCACGCTCGGCGGAAGCTCCTACAATGAGCAGTTCTTC. It translates to CASSTLGGSSYNEQFF.

This clonotype was counted ten times or more. The gene calls are TRBV28 and TRBJ1-5; D gene ambiguous. The V gene lost 3 bases and the J gene lost 7 bases, with 16 bases spanning the gap. The CDR3 length is 15 residues. The germline V gene encodes CDR1 MDHEN and CDR2 SYDVKM. The CDR3 region has the DNA TGTGCCAGCAGTTTTACGGACCCCTTATCGCAGCCCCAGCATTTT. Its translation: CASSFTDPLSQPQHF.

This clonotype qualifies as medium-sized. The chain links TRBV2 to TRBJ2-1; D call uncertain. Germline-derived CDR1 and CDR2 are SNHLY and FYNNEI. The CDR3 extends over 14 amino acids. The ends were cut back, 6 bases at V and 5 bases at J, with 14 bases in the middle. CDR3 sequence reads: CASRQDALHNEQFF. The CDR3 coding sequence is TGTGCCAGCAGGCAGGACGCCCTCCACAATGAGCAGTTCTTC. Complete variable domain (other parts from reference TRBV2 and TRBJ2-1): EPEVTQTPSHQVTQMGQEVILRCVPISNHLYFYWYRQILGQKVEFLVSFYNNEISEKSEIFDDQFSVERPDGSNFTLKIRSTKLEDSAMYFCASRQDALHNEQFFGPGTRLTVL.

This rearrangement joins TRBV7-9 to TRBJ1-2, with D possibly TRBD1 on 5 matching bases. V lost 5 bases and J 6 bases, leaving 13 bases between the germline ends. In germline, CDR1 is SEHNR, CDR2 FQNEAQ (reference sequence). The CDR3 extends over 13 amino acids. CDR3: CASSPGTSDGYTF. CDR3 coding DNA: TGTGCCAGCAGCCCTGGGACCAGTGATGGCTACACCTTC.

This clonotype occurred many times. This chain uses TRBV29-1 with TRBJ2-7, with 12 bases that match TRBD1. With V trimmed by 5 bases and J by 6 bases, 2 bases remained unmatched. CDR1 SQVTM and CDR2 ANQGSEA come from the germline V gene. The CDR3 spans 12 residues. CDR3 protein: CSVPGQGAEQYF. The DNA of the CDR3 is TGCAGCGTTCCGGGACAGGGGGCCGAGCAGTACTTC.